This passage covers 19 T cell receptor beta chains from one sample sequenced in a study of blood T cells in healthy people across ages. Primed by a sample-barcoded 5' primer and a J-beta primer mix, a second PCR proceeded for about 7 to 11 cycles. TCRdb itself ran the 5' RACE reads through MiXCR, one entry per CDR3 protein. The table shows 1.4 million or so distinct CDR3 sequences, with under 55% occurring only once. Sequenced sample: blood. The receptors were gathered from a woman in her late teens or twenties in good health.

The chain employs TRBV4-1 and TRBJ1-2; unclear D gene. V lost 0 bases, J lost 0 bases, and 8 bases lay in between. Germline CDR1 reads MGHRA; CDR2 reads YSYEKL. This CDR3 has 15 amino acids. The chain's CDR3 is CASSQELAANYGYTF. For the CDR3, the DNA is TGCGCCAGCAGCCAAGAATTGGCAGCTAACTATGGCTACACCTTC.

Regarding this clonotype: One end of the junction is discordant with germline, which a read error may explain. This chain joins TRBV29-1 and TRBJ2-1; 8 bases are shared with TRBD2. There are 14 residues in the CDR3. Germline lookup yields CDR1 SQVTM and CDR2 ANQGSEA. The CDR3 here is CGVVSGSSYNEQFF. The CDR3 DNA follows: TGCGGCGTTGTAAGCGGGAGTTCCTACAATGAGCAGTTCTTC.

The V gene is TRBV2, the J gene TRBJ2-1; D unresolved. The V gene lost 8 bases and the J gene lost 4 bases, with 15 bases spanning the gap. CDR1 is SNHLY and CDR2 is FYNNEI in the germline V gene. The length of the CDR3 is 14 residues. The CDR3 nucleotides read TGTGCCAGCGAGGCCTATCACCCTTACAATGAGCAGTTCTTC. Protein: CASEAYHPYNEQFF.

In this sample, this clonotype turned up once. The junction shows a germline mismatch at one end, possibly a read error. Here the CDR3 DNA reads TGTACCAGCAGTGAAAACAGGGGGCGCGCGAACGAGCAGTACTTC. Amino acid sequence: CTSSENRGRANEQYF. V and J are TRBV12-3 or TRBV12-4 and TRBJ2-5, with 9 bases fitting TRBD1. The tail of the sequence fits TRBJ2-7 better, so the J call may be wrong. The CDR3 is 15 residues long.

The table lists this clonotype with a few counts. V and J are TRBV12-3 or TRBV12-4 and TRBJ2-5, with TRBD2 matching over 10 bases. Losses at the gene ends were 2 bases for V and 1 base for J; bases not matched to a gene: 7. The CDR3 has 17 residues. Written as DNA, the CDR3 is TGTGCCAGCAGTTTACTGAGGACTAGCGGTTCCCAAGAGACCCAGTACTTC. It codes for CASSLLRTSGSQETQYF.

This clonotype was detected many times. This sequence joins TRBV5-1 and TRBJ1-2, with a weak D call TRBD1 (5 bases). CDR1 and CDR2 from the germline V gene are SGHRS and YFSETQ. V dropped 4 bases and J dropped 6 bases, with 22 bases sitting between them. The CDR3 sequence is 16 residues long. The CDR3 region is CASSPEGGFLGDGYTF. The CDR3, as DNA: TGCGCCAGCAGCCCCGAAGGCGGCTTCCTAGGGGATGGCTACACCTTC.

The chain combines TRBV7-9 with TRBJ2-1; 9 bases map to TRBD1. J lost 4 bases, V lost 5 bases, and 6 bases had no gene match. This CDR3 is 15 amino acids long. The germline CDR1 and CDR2 sequences are SEHNR and FQNEAQ (reference sequence). The DNA of the CDR3 is TGTGCCAGCAGCCCACAGGGGGCGCGGTACAATGAGCAGTTCTTC. It specifies CASSPQGARYNEQFF.

This clonotype was seen a few times. DNA of the CDR3: TGTGCCAGCAGTGAATTATCGGGGTCCACAGATACGCAGTATTTT. It specifies CASSELSGSTDTQYF. The rearrangement uses TRBV25-1 and TRBJ2-3; D is possibly TRBD2 (5 bases). The CDR3 runs to 15 residues. Germline V lookup: CDR1 MGHDK, CDR2 SYGVNS. V was trimmed by 1 base and J by 2 bases, leaving 10 bases between them.

The chain employs TRBV12-3 or TRBV12-4 and TRBJ1-5; D remains ambiguous. CDR3 length: 15 residues. Between the trimmed V and J ends, which lost 6 bases and 2 bases, there was a span of 14 bases. CDR3 nucleotides: TGTGCCAGCAGCTTAAGGACCAGAGGCAATCAGCCCCAGCATTTT. This translates into CASSLRTRGNQPQHF.

The V call is TRBV10-3, the J call TRBJ1-1, with D unresolved. The CDR3 is made up of 13 amino acids. V lost 2 bases and J 9 bases, leaving 13 bases between the germline ends. CDR1 is ENHRY and CDR2 is SYGVKD in the germline V gene. The CDR3 reads CAISEASPRKAFF. DNA of the CDR3: TGTGCCATCAGTGAGGCCTCCCCGAGGAAAGCTTTCTTT.

This clonotype was seen more than once but under ten times. The J gene is TRBJ2-3, the V gene TRBV7-8; TRBD2 aligns across 13 bases. The V gene end was trimmed by 5 bases and the J gene end by 7 bases; junction bases not matched to a gene: 6. The length of the CDR3 is 15 residues. The V gene's germline CDR1 is SGHVS and CDR2 FQNEAQ. The CDR3 spells CASSPTSGGANTQYF. CDR3 nucleotides: TGTGCCAGCAGCCCAACTAGCGGGGGGGCCAATACGCAGTATTTT.

The chain couples TRBV7-9 to TRBJ2-1, with TRBD2 as a possible D gene (5 bases). Germline V gene sequence: CDR1 SEHNR, CDR2 FQNEAQ (reference sequence). This CDR3 region has 13 residues. V was shortened by 0 bases and J by 5 bases, with 5 bases between the two germline ends. CDR3 sequence (DNA): TGTGCCAGCAGCTTAGCGACTAACAATGAGCAGTTCTTC. Translation: CASSLATNNEQFF.

This chain uses TRBV4-3 with TRBJ2-7; 8 nucleotides align to TRBD1. V shed 3 bases and J 2 bases; nucleotides not matched to a gene: 6. From germline, CDR1 is LGHNA and CDR2 YSLEER. The CDR3 totals 15 residues. The CDR3 nucleotides read TGCGCCAGCAGCCATCACGACAGGGGCCCCTACGAGCAGTACTTC. This encodes CASSHHDRGPYEQYF.

This clonotype was counted once. The gene calls are TRBV28 and TRBJ2-1, with 8 bases matching TRBD1. The V and J ends lost 3 bases and 0 bases, in that order; junction bases with no gene match: 7. The germline gives CDR1 MDHEN, CDR2 SYDVKM. The CDR3 loop spans 17 amino acids. The CDR3 nucleotides read TGTGCCAGCAGTTTGACGCAGGGGGCTGGCTCCTACAATGAGCAGTTCTTC. This gives the protein CASSLTQGAGSYNEQFF.

This clonotype was seen more than once but under ten times. V and J are TRBV12-3 or TRBV12-4 and TRBJ2-1; the D is unclear. There are 16 residues in the CDR3. V lost 2 bases, J lost 6 bases, and 17 bases lay in between. The CDR3 sequence: CASSLFVTMTGNEQFF. The CDR3 bases are TGTGCCAGCAGTTTATTTGTGACCATGACCGGCAATGAGCAGTTCTTC.

This chain links TRBV7-2 with TRBJ2-5, with D possibly being TRBD2 (6 bases). The CDR3 totals 14 residues. V gave up 1 base and J gave up 3 bases, with 9 bases separating them. Per germline, CDR1 SGHTA and CDR2 FQGNSA. The CDR3 DNA sequence: TGTGCCAGCAGCTTAGAGCGGGTTGAAGAGACCCAGTACTTC. It is translated as CASSLERVEETQYF.

This clonotype was observed at least ten times. V usage is TRBV7-2 and J usage is TRBJ1-4; no firm D call. This CDR3 has 14 amino acids. The germline gives CDR1 SGHTA, CDR2 FQGNSA. V was shortened by 1 base and J by 6 bases, with 9 bases between the two germline ends. CDR3 region: CASSLVALDEKLFF. The CDR3 nucleotides read TGTGCCAGCAGCTTAGTCGCATTAGATGAAAAACTGTTTTTT. The complete variable domain, with remaining parts taken from reference TRBV7-2 and TRBJ1-4, reads GAGVSQSPSNKVTEKGKDVELRCDPISGHTALYWYRQSLGQGLEFLIYFQGNSAPDKSGLPSDRFSAERTGGSVSTLTIQRTQQEDSAVYLCASSLVALDEKLFFGSGTQLSVL.

The chain uses TRBV15 and TRBJ2-2; no reliable D call. From germline, CDR1 is LNHNV and CDR2 YYDKDF (reference sequence). The CDR3 loop spans 17 amino acids. The ends were cut back, 3 bases at V and 1 base at J, with 15 bases in the middle. The CDR3 coding sequence is TGTGCCACCAGCAGTGAAACGTGGACGGGGAACACCGGGGAGCTGTTTTTT. Amino acid sequence: CATSSETWTGNTGELFF.

This clonotype has just a few counts. The rearrangement uses TRBV10-3 and TRBJ1-5, with 8 bases that match TRBD1. V gave up 3 bases and J gave up 6 bases; unmatched junction bases: 13. This CDR3 spans 17 amino acids. In germline, CDR1 is ENHRY, CDR2 SYGVKD. CDR3 residues: CAISDGTGAGLGQPQHF. Here the CDR3 DNA reads TGTGCCATCAGTGATGGGACAGGTGCCGGGTTAGGTCAGCCCCAGCATTTT.